The present T cell receptor (beta chain) was sequenced within a study of somatic mutations in cytotoxic T cells in rheumatoid arthritis. Isolation of CD4+ and CD8+ cells used positive magnetic bead selection, with purity checked by flow cytometry. Profiling relied on immunoSEQ multiplex PCR, and the TCRdb table lists in-frame clones only, not all of them. The table has approximately 16,000 clones, more than 65% seen once. CDR1 and CDR2 (germline): SEHNR, FQNEAQ (reference sequence). The CDR3 has 14 amino acids. V was cut by 0 bases and J by 5 bases, with 10 bases left in between. The sample taken for sequencing was CD8+ T cells sorted from blood. This TCR derives from an adult with rheumatoid arthritis. The gene calls are TRBV7-9 and TRBJ1-1, with D perhaps matching TRBD1 (5 bases). CDR3 region: CASSLARVGTEAFF. The CDR3 coding sequence is TGTGCCAGCAGCTTAGCCAGGGTTGGGACTGAAGCTTTCTTT.